Below are 24 T cell receptor beta chains sequenced from a single sample in a study of blood T cell repertoires in COVID-19 (TCRdb year 2020). Library method: the immunoSEQ multiplex PCR assay. The immuneACCESS repertoire file appears here via TCRdb, limited to in-frame rearrangements. These files lack a portion of the clones; in checked studies, under half of the deficit traces to unresolved V genes, and the cause of the others is not known. Within this sample are over 90,000 clones, with roughly 70% of them counted one time only. The ten most abundant clones make up 3% to 4.5% of the sample. The source material was peripheral blood. The receptor set was obtained from a man between 70 and 80 years old with COVID-19, enrolled during active disease.

This clone was picked up a small number of times. The V gene is TRBV15, the J gene TRBJ1-5, with unresolved D. The CDR3 loop spans 14 amino acids. The ends were cut back, 3 bases at V and 2 bases at J, with 8 bases in the middle. Germline values: CDR1 LNHNV, CDR2 YYDKDF (reference sequence). CDR3 sequence (DNA): TGTGCCACCAGCAGGGAGATCGGCAATCAGCCCCAGCATTTT. Translating it yields CATSREIGNQPQHF.

The rearrangement uses TRBV27 and TRBJ2-2, with 13 bases lining up with TRBD2. The trim removed 2 bases at V and 7 bases at J, leaving 7 bases unmatched. CDR1 is MNHEY and CDR2 is SMNVEV in the germline V gene (reference sequence). The CDR3 sequence is 17 residues long. This chain's CDR3 is CASSLRGLAGLSGELFF. The DNA for the CDR3 is TGTGCCAGCAGTTTAAGGGGACTAGCGGGACTTAGCGGGGAGCTGTTTTTT.

The chain links TRBV7-8 to TRBJ2-3; 8 bases fit TRBD2. The junction had 1 base not matched to a gene; V was cut back by 6 bases and J by 5 bases. From germline, CDR1 is SGHVS and CDR2 FQNEAQ. CDR3 length: 12 amino acids. The CDR3 nucleotides read TGTGCCAGCAGGCTAGCGGGAGATACGCAGTATTTT. It is translated as CASRLAGDTQYF.

The rearrangement joins TRBV7-2 to TRBJ2-3; 8 bases are shared with TRBD2. Trimming cost V 9 bases and J 0 bases; bases outside gene matches: 5. The CDR3 loop spans 14 amino acids. From germline, CDR1 is SGHTA and CDR2 FQGNSA. DNA for the CDR3: TGTGCCAGTTCACTAGCGGTTAGCACAGATACGCAGTATTTT. This sequence encodes CASSLAVSTDTQYF.

The chain is built from TRBV27 and TRBJ2-6, with 9 bases fitting TRBD2. V shed 2 bases, J shed 0 bases, and the junction held 8 bases outside the gene matches. Germline CDR1 MNHEY, CDR2 SMNVEV (reference sequence). The CDR3 is 19 residues long. Written as DNA, the CDR3 is TGTGCCAGCAGTTTAAGGGCTAGCGGGATCCCCTCTGGGGCCAACGTCCTGACTTTC. It codes for CASSLRASGIPSGANVLTF.

This chain links TRBV5-6 with TRBJ2-7, with 9 bases that match TRBD2. The germline V gene has CDR1 SGHDT and CDR2 YYEEEE. V gave up 1 base and J gave up 5 bases; unmatched junction bases: 13. The CDR3 is 17 residues long. The CDR3 DNA follows: TGTGCCAGCAGCTTGAAGGTTTCGCTAGCGGGAATCCACGAGCAGTACTTC. It encodes CASSLKVSLAGIHEQYF.

The V and J genes are TRBV18 and TRBJ1-4; 9 bases align to TRBD1. From germline, CDR1 is KGHSH and CDR2 LQKENI. This CDR3 region has 18 residues. J was trimmed by 3 bases and V by 8 bases; bases with no gene match: 16. CDR3 nucleotide sequence: TGTGCCAGCCACCCAACCGGGACAGGGCCCCCACCTAATGAAAAACTGTTTTTT. Translating it yields CASHPTGTGPPPNEKLFF.

The J gene is TRBJ1-2, the V gene TRBV6-5; 10 positions match TRBD1. This CDR3 spans 15 amino acids. With 2 bases clipped from V and 4 bases from J, the junction kept 4 bases outside the gene matches. Germline CDR1 reads MNHEY; CDR2 reads SVGAGI. The CDR3 sequence is CASSYGTGVGYGYTF. Written as DNA, the CDR3 is TGTGCCAGCAGTTACGGGACAGGGGTCGGCTATGGCTACACCTTC.

J is TRBJ2-2 and V is TRBV6-6; D is possibly TRBD1 (6 bases). Between the trimmed V and J ends, which lost 5 bases and 1 base, there was a span of 20 bases. Looked up from germline, CDR1 is MNHNY and CDR2 is SVGAGI (reference sequence). This CDR3 region has 18 residues. The CDR3 loop is CASSQRYRVKGNTGELFF. In DNA, the CDR3 is TGTGCCAGCAGTCAACGATACAGGGTAAAGGGGAACACCGGGGAGCTGTTTTTT.

The CDR3: CASSQADQSTNEKLFF. The CDR3 DNA reads TGTGCCAGCAGCCAGGCGGATCAGTCAACTAATGAAAAACTGTTTTTT. The rearrangement uses TRBV4-2 and TRBJ1-4; no clear D. CDR3 length equals 16 residues. CDR1 is LGHNA and CDR2 is YNFKEQ in the germline V gene. The ends were cut back, 3 bases at V and 0 bases at J, with 11 bases in the middle.

This clone was found once. The rearrangement links TRBV7-9 to TRBJ2-3; 15 positions agree with TRBD2. Trimming at V came to 5 bases and at J to 6 bases, leaving 12 bases not matched to a gene. Looked up from germline, CDR1 is SEHNR and CDR2 is FQNEAQ (reference sequence). This CDR3 contains 18 residues. Written as DNA, the CDR3 is TGTGCCAGCAGCCCACACCGGGGACTAGCGGGAGGCCCGGATACGCAGTATTTT. It encodes CASSPHRGLAGGPDTQYF.

The genes are TRBV19 and TRBJ1-1; TRBD1 matches at 9 bases. Unmatched junction bases numbered 9, after V lost 0 bases and J lost 4 bases. There are 17 residues in the CDR3. The germline V gene encodes CDR1 LNHDA and CDR2 SQIVND (reference sequence). In DNA form, the CDR3 reads TGTGCCAGTAGTATAGATCTGGGACAGGGCGGAGGCACTGAAGCTTTCTTT. Translated: CASSIDLGQGGGTEAFF.

This clone came up once. The chain recombines TRBV5-4 with TRBJ2-3, with D maybe TRBD2 (5 bases). The V end was cut by 0 bases, the J end by 0 bases, with 11 bases between. CDR3 length equals 16 residues. Per germline, CDR1 SGHNT and CDR2 YYREEE (reference sequence). The CDR3 region has the DNA TGTGCCAGCAGCTTGGTGGTCACTAGAAGCACAGATACGCAGTATTTT. Translated: CASSLVVTRSTDTQYF.

This chain uses TRBV24-1 with TRBJ2-7, with 7 bases identical to TRBD1. V lost 5 bases, J lost 4 bases, and 1 base stayed unmatched. This CDR3 spans 12 amino acids. Germline CDR1 is KGHDR and CDR2 is SFDVKD. CDR3 region: CATSGDRYEQYF. CDR3 sequence (DNA): TGTGCCACCAGTGGGGACAGATACGAGCAGTACTTC.

V and J are TRBV6-2 or TRBV6-3 and TRBJ1-5, with 8 bases fitting TRBD1. Trimming took 2 bases from V and 6 from J; bases not matched to a gene: 6. This CDR3 spans 15 amino acids. Per germline, CDR1 MNHEY and CDR2 SVGEGT. The CDR3 coding sequence is TGTGCCAGCAGTTACGTCCAGGGGGCAATTCAGCCCCAGCATTTT. As protein: CASSYVQGAIQPQHF.

The rearrangement uses TRBV10-2 and TRBJ1-1; a weak D match, TRBD1 (6 bases). CDR1 and CDR2 from the germline V gene are WSHSY and SAAADI. Trimming pared 10 bases from V and 0 bases from J, leaving 15 bases between. CDR3 length: 14 residues. DNA of the CDR3: TGCGCCACCTCCGTGACAGGCTTGAACACTGAAGCTTTCTTT. Encoded protein: CATSVTGLNTEAFF.

The rearrangement joins TRBV3-1 (or the pseudogene TRBV3-2) to TRBJ2-7; possibly TRBD1 for D (6 bases). There are 15 residues in the CDR3. The V end lost 1 base, the J end lost 3 bases, and 13 bases lay between the germline ends. Germline CDR1 reads LGHDT; CDR2 reads YNNKEL (reference sequence). The CDR3 DNA follows: TGTGCCAGCAGCCAAGGTCGGACAGCCAACTACGAGCAGTACTTC. It translates to CASSQGRTANYEQYF.

This clone is a singleton in its sample. This chain connects TRBV6-5 to TRBJ1-3, with TRBD1 matching 9 bases. CDR1 is MNHEY and CDR2 is SVGAGI in the germline V gene. CDR3 size: 16 residues. V dropped 2 bases and J dropped 4; count of bases not matched to a gene: 6. CDR3 nucleotides: TGTGCCAGCAGTTACCGTAGGACAGGGGTCGGAAACACCATATATTTT. It specifies CASSYRRTGVGNTIYF.

This clone was seen more than once but under ten times. The gene calls are TRBV6-4 and TRBJ1-6, with D tentatively TRBD1 (5 bases). This CDR3 spans 14 amino acids. Germline V CDR1 and CDR2: MRHNA, SNTAGT. The V gene lost 4 bases and the J gene lost 5 bases, with 9 bases spanning the gap. The CDR3 protein is CASSAGWDNSPLHF. The DNA of the CDR3 is TGTGCCAGCAGTGCAGGGTGGGATAATTCACCCCTCCACTTT.

The chain carries TRBV24-1 and TRBJ2-3, with 10 positions matching TRBD2. After removal of 3 bases from V and 2 bases from J, the junction contained 4 bases not matched to a gene. The length of the CDR3 is 16 residues. Germline lookup yields CDR1 KGHDR and CDR2 SFDVKD. The CDR3 DNA reads as TGTGCCACCAGTGATAGGAGCGGGAGGGCCACAGATACGCAGTATTTT. This translates into CATSDRSGRATDTQYF.

This sequence joins TRBV5-1 and TRBJ2-6; perhaps TRBD2 as D (6 bases). V was clipped by 2 bases and J by 2 bases, with 20 bases between them. The germline V gene encodes CDR1 SGHRS and CDR2 YFSETQ. This CDR3 comprises 19 residues. CDR3 amino acids: CASSFPVLARSTGANVLTF. CDR3 sequence (DNA): TGCGCCAGCAGCTTTCCAGTACTAGCAAGATCTACTGGGGCCAACGTCCTGACTTTC.

The chain employs TRBV7-9 and TRBJ1-2; 7 bases fit TRBD1. This CDR3 comprises 13 residues. V shed 1 base, J shed 8 bases, and the junction held 4 bases outside the gene matches. Germline V lookup: CDR1 SEHNR, CDR2 FQNEAQ (reference sequence). The CDR3, as DNA: TGTGCCAGCAGCTTAGAACAGGGGACGGGCTACACCTTC. Amino acid sequence: CASSLEQGTGYTF.

The V gene is TRBV28, the J gene TRBJ1-5; 7 bases are a match to TRBD1. This CDR3 has 13 residues. The V segment lost 6 bases and the J segment 3 bases; nucleotides outside the gene matches: 2. The germline CDR1 and CDR2 sequences are MDHEN and SYDVKM. The CDR3 nucleotides are TGTGCCAGCAGCGGGACAGTCAATCAGCCCCAGCATTTT. It yields the protein CASSGTVNQPQHF.

This chain joins TRBV7-9 and TRBJ2-7, with D possibly TRBD1 on 7 matching bases. The germline CDR1 and CDR2 sequences are SEHNR and FQNEAQ (reference sequence). The CDR3 contains 15 residues. Trimming removed 4 bases at V and 2 bases at J, with 15 bases between. CDR3 coding DNA: TGTGCCAGCAGCTCAGGGGGGACAGAACCCTACGAGCAGTACTTC. Residues: CASSSGGTEPYEQYF.